Presented here are 19 T cell receptor beta chains from one specimen sequenced in a study of cytomegalovirus exposure and HLA in healthy donors. A multiplex PCR was run with 60 Vbeta primers and 13 Jbeta primers. Clones were sequenced by immunoSEQ multiplex PCR, and TCRdb holds only the in-frame ones, with some missing. The table includes about 230,000 clones, roughly 90% detected once. Sequenced material: PBMCs. All receptors derive from a young woman in good health and CMV-seronegative.

This chain connects TRBV11-2 to TRBJ1-4, with D possibly TRBD1 on 5 matching bases. Germline V gives CDR1 SGHAT, CDR2 FQNNGV. Trimming cost V 2 bases and J 0 bases, with 10 bases left between them. The CDR3 is 16 amino acids. The CDR3 here is CASSLTTGPTNEKLFF. The CDR3 region has the DNA TGTGCCAGCAGCTTAACAACAGGTCCAACTAATGAAAAACTGTTTTTT.

The CDR3 region is CASSKSEGEVQPQHF. In DNA, the CDR3 is TGTGCCAGCAGCAAAAGCGAGGGGGAAGTTCAGCCCCAGCATTTT. V is TRBV5-5 and J is TRBJ1-5, with D possibly being TRBD1 (6 bases). The CDR3 is 15 amino acids. CDR1 and CDR2 from the germline V gene are SGHKS and YYEKEE (reference sequence). V gave up 4 bases and J gave up 6 bases, with 17 bases separating them.

The chain carries TRBV19 and TRBJ2-7; 13 positions match TRBD2. After removal of 2 bases from V and 5 bases from J, the junction contained 9 bases not matched to a gene. The germline V gene has CDR1 LNHDA and CDR2 SQIVND (reference sequence). This CDR3 contains 17 residues. The CDR3: CASSIRTSGRSLHEQYF. The CDR3, as DNA: TGTGCCAGTAGTATAAGGACTAGCGGGAGATCTTTACACGAGCAGTACTTC.

The genes are TRBV19 and TRBJ1-2; D unclear. This CDR3 is built from 13 residues. Trimming removed 4 bases at V and 9 bases at J, with 15 bases between. Germline V gives CDR1 LNHDA, CDR2 SQIVND (reference sequence). CDR3 nucleotides: TGTGCCAGTAGTACCTCACCAGGCACCCGCTACACCTTC. This codes for CASSTSPGTRYTF. The variable domain in full, completed from reference TRBV19 and TRBJ1-2, reads DGGITQSPKYLFRKEGQNVTLSCEQNLNHDAMYWYRQDPGQGLRLIYYSQIVNDFQKGDIAEGYSVSREKKESFPLTVTSAQKNPTAFYLCASSTSPGTRYTFGSGTRLTVV.

This chain uses TRBV18 with TRBJ1-1; D is perhaps TRBD1 (5 bases). Germline CDR1 is KGHSH and CDR2 is LQKENI. The CDR3 sequence is 12 residues long. V dropped 5 bases and J dropped 6 bases, with 10 bases sitting between them. The CDR3 loop reads CASSGGRAEAFF. CDR3 bases: TGTGCCAGCTCAGGGGGGAGGGCTGAAGCTTTCTTT.

The V and J genes are TRBV7-9 and TRBJ2-3, with TRBD2 matching over 10 bases. The germline V gene has CDR1 SEHNR and CDR2 FQNEAQ (reference sequence). The CDR3 contains 16 residues. The trim removed 5 bases at V and 3 bases at J, leaving 8 bases unmatched. CDR3 bases: TGTGCCAGCAGCCCTAGTCTAGCGGGAGTAACAGATACGCAGTATTTT. Encoded protein: CASSPSLAGVTDTQYF.

This rearrangement joins TRBV7-2 to TRBJ1-1; the match to TRBD1 covers 11 bases. CDR1 SGHTA and CDR2 FQGNSA come from the germline V gene. V shed 0 bases, J shed 1 base, and the junction held 7 bases outside the gene matches. The CDR3 totals 18 residues. The CDR3 is CASSLAFWTGGANTEAFF. The CDR3 DNA is TGTGCCAGCAGCTTAGCCTTCTGGACAGGGGGCGCGAACACTGAAGCTTTCTTT.

On this clone itself: Its ends do not fully match the called genes, so a read error is possible. V is TRBV4-3 and J is TRBJ2-6, with 12 bases that match TRBD1. The CDR3 is 17 residues long. CDR1 is LGHNA and CDR2 is YSLEER in the germline V gene. The CDR3 reads CASSQPGQGAGANGLTF. The CDR3 nucleotides read TGCGCCAGCAGTCAACCGGGACAGGGGGCTGGGGCCAACGGCCTGACTTTC.

V is TRBV7-8 and J is TRBJ2-3; TRBD2 matches 7 bases. There are 18 residues in the CDR3. Germline V gene sequence: CDR1 SGHVS, CDR2 FQNEAQ. With V trimmed by 0 bases and J by 3 bases, 12 bases remained unmatched. CDR3 DNA sequence: TGTGCCAGCAGCTTAGCGAAAATCGGGAGGCCCCGGACAGATACGCAGTATTTT. This sequence encodes CASSLAKIGRPRTDTQYF.

The rearrangement joins TRBV11-2 to TRBJ1-4; unclear D gene. Per germline, CDR1 SGHAT and CDR2 FQNNGV. The CDR3 sequence is 15 residues long. V dropped 1 base and J dropped 0 bases, with 6 bases sitting between them. This CDR3 reads CASSLGPTTNEKLFF. The CDR3 coding sequence is TGTGCCAGCAGCTTAGGTCCCACAACTAATGAAAAACTGTTTTTT.

The rearrangement uses TRBV2 and TRBJ2-7; 7 bases map to TRBD2. Losses at the gene ends were 9 bases for V and 1 base for J; bases not matched to a gene: 9. CDR3 length equals 14 residues. Germline lookup yields CDR1 SNHLY and CDR2 FYNNEI. The CDR3 reads CASETSAGSYEQYF. CDR3 in DNA: TGTGCCAGTGAAACTAGCGCCGGTTCCTACGAGCAGTACTTC. Full variable domain (remainder filled in from reference TRBV2 and TRBJ2-7): EPEVTQTPSHQVTQMGQEVILRCVPISNHLYFYWYRQILGQKVEFLVSFYNNEISEKSEIFDDQFSVERPDGSNFTLKIRSTKLEDSAMYFCASETSAGSYEQYFGPGTRLTVT.

Remarks on this clone: The same CDR3 can be traced to other DNA sequences in this sample. CDR3 sequence: CASSQDRSYEQYF. CDR3 sequence (DNA): TGCGCCAGCAGCCAAGACAGATCCTACGAGCAGTACTTC. The gene calls are TRBV4-3 and TRBJ2-7; no clear D. The V gene's germline CDR1 is LGHNA and CDR2 YSLEER. The CDR3 covers 13 residues. Trimming shortened V by 0 bases and J by 1 base, and 4 bases separated the two germline ends.

The J gene is TRBJ2-4, the V gene TRBV28, with 7 bases identical to TRBD1. J gave up 2 bases and V 6 bases, and 16 bases lay outside the gene matches. Germline loops: CDR1 MDHEN, CDR2 SYDVKM. CDR3 size: 18 residues. For the CDR3, the DNA is TGTGCCAGCAGCACCTACCGGGACAGACAAGGGCCCAAAAACATTCAGTACTTC. Its protein is CASSTYRDRQGPKNIQYF.

V usage is TRBV11-2 and J usage is TRBJ2-7, with a tentative D call TRBD1 (6 bases). CDR1 is SGHAT, CDR2 FQNNGV, per germline. V was pared by 2 bases and J by 1 base, with 15 bases between. CDR3 size: 16 residues. CDR3 sequence: CASSLYRVRLSYEQYF. As DNA, the CDR3 is TGTGCCAGCAGCTTATACAGGGTGAGACTTTCCTACGAGCAGTACTTC.

J is TRBJ2-7 and V is TRBV6-1; TRBD1 matches at 9 bases. The CDR3 has 16 residues. In germline, CDR1 is MNHNS, CDR2 SASEGT. With V trimmed by 0 bases and J by 2 bases, 5 bases remained unmatched. The CDR3 DNA is TGTGCCAGCAGTGAAGCCCCGGGACAGGGCCCCTACGAGCAGTACTTC. This translates into CASSEAPGQGPYEQYF.

This clone was observed a single time. The gene calls are TRBV7-2 and TRBJ2-1; 12 bases align to TRBD2. Germline values: CDR1 SGHTA, CDR2 FQGNSA. The CDR3 runs 14 residues. J gave up 8 bases and V 2 bases, and 1 base lay outside the gene matches. Written as DNA, the CDR3 is TGTGCCAGCAGCTTAACTAGCGGGGGGCATGAGCAGTTCTTC. Protein: CASSLTSGGHEQFF.

The rearrangement joins TRBV4-2 to TRBJ1-5; D is perhaps TRBD1 (5 bases). V shed 0 bases and J shed 3 bases, with 12 bases lying between them. CDR3 length equals 16 residues. The germline V gene has CDR1 LGHNA and CDR2 YNFKEQ. DNA of the CDR3: TGTGCCAGCAGCCAAGATCCAGGGCTCATCAATCAGCCCCAGCATTTT. It yields the protein CASSQDPGLINQPQHF.

This chain links TRBV11-2 with TRBJ2-1, with 12 bases lining up with TRBD2. With 4 bases clipped from V and 4 bases from J, the junction kept 11 bases outside the gene matches. The CDR3 runs 18 residues. From germline, CDR1 is SGHAT and CDR2 FQNNGV. In DNA, the CDR3 is TGTGCCAGCAGCTCACCGGGACTAGCGGGCGCCAGTTACAATGAGCAGTTCTTC. It yields the protein CASSSPGLAGASYNEQFF.

The rearrangement joins TRBV7-2 to TRBJ1-1; 7 positions agree with TRBD1. The germline gives CDR1 SGHTA, CDR2 FQGNSA. Trimming at V came to 6 bases and at J to 0 bases, leaving 10 bases not matched to a gene. There are 16 residues in the CDR3. The CDR3 DNA reads as TGTGCCAGCAGAATTATCTCTACAGGGGTGAACACTGAAGCTTTCTTT. Translating gives CASRIISTGVNTEAFF. The variable domain in full, completed from reference TRBV7-2 and TRBJ1-1, reads GAGVSQSPSNKVTEKGKDVELRCDPISGHTALYWYRQSLGQGLEFLIYFQGNSAPDKSGLPSDRFSAERTGGSVSTLTIQRTQQEDSAVYLCASRIISTGVNTEAFFGQGTRLTVV.